The 7 T cell receptor beta chains in this list originate from one sample, sequenced in a study of blood T cell repertoires in COVID-19. The assay was immunoSEQ multiplex PCR, and TCRdb's table has in-frame clones only and misses some. The table lists about 100,000 clones, around nine tenths of them singletons. Sequencing was done on a sample of peripheral blood. These receptor sequences come from a woman older than 75 with acute or convalescent COVID-19.

The chain couples TRBV28 to TRBJ2-3; 10 bases match TRBD2. V was clipped by 2 bases and J by 8 bases; unmatched bases: 4. Germline CDR1 and CDR2: MDHEN and SYDVKM. There are 14 residues in the CDR3. The CDR3 DNA sequence: TGTGCCAGCAGTTTACTAGCGGGAGTCGGTACGCAGTATTTT. It codes for CASSLLAGVGTQYF.

The J gene is TRBJ1-2, the V gene TRBV5-1; TRBD1 matches at 7 bases. With V trimmed by 5 bases and J by 3 bases, 4 bases remained unmatched. The CDR3 runs to 13 residues. CDR1 is SGHRS and CDR2 is YFSETQ in the germline V gene. CDR3 coding DNA: TGCGCCAGCAGTCCCACAGGGGACTATGGCTACACCTTC. Translating it yields CASSPTGDYGYTF.

The chain has TRBV30 and TRBJ1-5; maybe TRBD1 (5 bases). This CDR3 contains 15 residues. V shed 0 bases and J shed 0 bases, with 9 bases lying between them. Germline CDR1 and CDR2: GTSNPN and SVGIG (reference sequence). The CDR3 region is CAWSVGLYSNQPQHF. As DNA, the CDR3 is TGTGCCTGGAGTGTGGGGCTTTATAGCAATCAGCCCCAGCATTTT.

J is TRBJ1-3 and V is TRBV2; a weak D match, TRBD1 (6 bases). The CDR3 is made up of 12 amino acids. Trimming cost V 9 bases and J 4 bases, with 10 bases left between them. In germline, CDR1 is SNHLY, CDR2 FYNNEI. The CDR3 DNA is TGTGCCAGTGGACAGAACGGAAACACCATATATTTT. Protein: CASGQNGNTIYF.

The chain carries TRBV4-2 and TRBJ2-7; D unresolved. The V gene lost 2 bases and the J gene lost 4 bases, with 12 bases spanning the gap. Germline loops: CDR1 LGHNA, CDR2 YNFKEQ. The CDR3 is made up of 14 amino acids. Written as DNA, the CDR3 is TGTGCCAGCAGCCAAAACCCGGTGAGTTACGAGCAGTACTTC. It is translated as CASSQNPVSYEQYF.

The chain employs TRBV6-5 and TRBJ1-6; TRBD1 agrees at 7 bases. CDR1 MNHEY and CDR2 SVGAGI come from the germline V gene. J was trimmed by 7 bases and V by 6 bases; bases with no gene match: 9. The CDR3 covers 15 residues. The CDR3 bases are TGTGCCAGCAGCCGAACCGGGACAGACAATTCACCCCTCCACTTT. Residues: CASSRTGTDNSPLHF.

The V gene is TRBV4-1, the J gene TRBJ2-7; 12 positions agree with TRBD1. The germline gives CDR1 MGHRA, CDR2 YSYEKL. The CDR3 extends over 16 amino acids. J was trimmed by 5 bases and V by 4 bases; bases with no gene match: 9. CDR3 sequence: CASSRGLGTGGHEQYF. In DNA, the CDR3 is TGCGCCAGCAGCCGAGGTCTTGGGACAGGGGGCCACGAGCAGTACTTC.